This T cell receptor beta chain came from a study of response to subunit inactivated influenza vaccine. General observations from the study: It was suggested by the authors that few new T cells are recruited by each seasonal influenza vaccination.

This clonotype was seen a handful of times. As yet, its antigen is unknown. One entry per CDR3 protein results from TCRdb running MiXCR on the RT-PCR reads. The sample has over 400,000 distinct CDR3 sequences, approximately 12% seen once. The germline V gene encodes CDR1 DFQATT and CDR2 SNEGSKA (reference sequence). V was clipped by 6 bases and J by 7 bases, with 13 bases between them. The CDR3 is 12 amino acids. The sequence was obtained from a man in his fifties who received an inactivated influenza vaccine. The chain carries TRBV20-1 and TRBJ2-1; D gene unclear. The sequencing used PBMCs from blood, collected 40 to 50 days after vaccination. The chain's CDR3 is CSAQPTTNEQFF. For the CDR3, the DNA is TGCAGTGCCCAACCCACCACTAATGAGCAGTTCTTC.